Listed here is a single T cell receptor beta chain. TCRdb keeps only in-frame clones here, not all; method: immunoSEQ multiplex PCR. The sample lists approximately 180,000 clones, around 82% seen once, with under 6.5% in the top ten. The entry originates in a study of blood T cell repertoires in COVID-19. Germline lookup yields CDR1 LNHNV and CDR2 YYDKDF (reference sequence). The ends lost 0 bases at V and 4 bases at J; junction bases unmatched: 2. The CDR3 has 17 amino acids. The chain is built from TRBV15 and TRBJ2-1, with 14 bases that match TRBD2. The receptor was derived from a woman aged 60-75 years with acute COVID-19. Sequenced sample: PBMCs or T cells enriched from blood (not recorded which). CDR3 in DNA: TGTGCCACCAGCAGAGACGGGACTAGCGGGGGATACAATGAGCAGTTCTTC. Its translation: CATSRDGTSGGYNEQFF. Full variable domain (remainder filled in from reference TRBV15 and TRBJ2-1): DAMVIQNPRYQVTQFGKPVTLSCSQTLNHNVMYWYQQKSSQAPKLLFHYYDKDFNNEADTPDNFQSRRPNTSFCFLDIRSPGLGDTAMYLCATSRDGTSGGYNEQFFGPGTRLTVL.